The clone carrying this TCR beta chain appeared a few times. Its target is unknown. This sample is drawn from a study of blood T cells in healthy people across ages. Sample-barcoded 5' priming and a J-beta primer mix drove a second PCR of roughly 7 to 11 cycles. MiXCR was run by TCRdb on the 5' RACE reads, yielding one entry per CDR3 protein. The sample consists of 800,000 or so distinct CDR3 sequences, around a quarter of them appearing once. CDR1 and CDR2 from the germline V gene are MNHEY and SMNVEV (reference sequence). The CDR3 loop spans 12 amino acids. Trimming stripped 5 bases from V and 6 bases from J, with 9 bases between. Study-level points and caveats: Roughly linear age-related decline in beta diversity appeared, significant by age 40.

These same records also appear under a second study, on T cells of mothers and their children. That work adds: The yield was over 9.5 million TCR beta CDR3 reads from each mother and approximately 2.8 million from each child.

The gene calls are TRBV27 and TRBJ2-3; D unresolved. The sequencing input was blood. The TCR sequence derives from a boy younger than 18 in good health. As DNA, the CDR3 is TGTGCCAGCAGTGACGTTGTGGATACGCAGTATTTT. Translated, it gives CASSDVVDTQYF.